Given below is one T cell receptor beta chain in context. Germline CDR1 and CDR2: SGHTA and FQGNSA. This CDR3 is 15 amino acids long. V dropped 1 base and J dropped 0 bases, with 7 bases sitting between them. This entry belongs to a study of shared clonotypes between healthy human individuals. Samples underwent the assay at deep level. Assay used: immunoSEQ multiplex PCR; TCRdb lists only in-frame clones, some missing. The table lists 1 million to 1.2 million clones, 60% to 85% of them singletons. The chain employs TRBV7-2 and TRBJ2-1; D is uncertain. Sequencing input: memory CD4+ T cells from PBMCs. Subset described: CD45RA-negative fraction. The clonotype originates from a man aged 18 to 35 in good health. Some clones in this sample may be carry-over from other donors' samples. The CDR3 nucleotides are TGTGCCAGCAGCTTAGAGGCCATCTCCTACAATGAGCAGTTCTTC. It is translated as CASSLEAISYNEQFF.